These 32 T cell receptor beta chains came from one sample sequenced in a study of T-cell reconstitution after alpha-beta-depleted transplantation in children. A library of TCRbeta sequences, prepared with unique molecular identifiers, was generated. One entry per CDR3 protein, called by TCRdb with MiXCR from the PCR reads. This sample has 640,000 or so distinct CDR3 sequences, with over 15% found just once. The sequencing here drew on PBMCs from the stem cell graft donor, taken from the stem cell graft. These receptors originate from a human donor who donated a stem cell graft to a child with acute myeloid leukemia.

This clonotype was picked up many times. This sequence joins TRBV9 and TRBJ2-2; D is perhaps TRBD1 (5 bases). Germline CDR1 SGDLS, CDR2 YYNGEE. The V end was cut by 2 bases, the J end by 5 bases, with 13 bases between. There are 15 residues in the CDR3. The DNA for the CDR3 is TGTGCCAGCAGCGTCGGGCAGGGAAGTACCGGGGAGCTGTTTTTT. The encoded protein is CASSVGQGSTGELFF.

The chain has TRBV28 and TRBJ2-7; D could derive from TRBD1 or TRBD2 (5 bases each). Between the trimmed V and J ends, which lost 3 bases and 7 bases, there was a span of 19 bases. This CDR3 region has 15 residues. Per the germline V gene, CDR1 is MDHEN and CDR2 is SYDVKM. CDR3 region: CASSLPGTLRGEQYV. The CDR3 DNA follows: TGTGCCAGCAGTTTGCCCGGGACCCTCCGCGGGGAGCAGTACGTC.

This clonotype was seen many times. J is TRBJ2-7 and V is TRBV28, with no clear D. Trimming stripped 6 bases from V and 0 bases from J, with 9 bases between. Per the germline V gene, CDR1 is MDHEN and CDR2 is SYDVKM. There are 13 residues in the CDR3. CDR3 protein: CASSLGGSYEQYV. CDR3 in DNA: TGTGCCAGCAGCTTAGGCGGCTCCTACGAGCAGTACGTC.

This clonotype was recorded a few times. The V gene is TRBV7-9, the J gene TRBJ1-1, with D maybe TRBD1 (5 bases). Germline CDR1 reads SEHNR; CDR2 reads FQNEAQ (reference sequence). The ends were cut back, 5 bases at V and 1 base at J, with 11 bases in the middle. This CDR3 has 14 amino acids. CDR3 DNA: TGTGCCAGCAGCGTCGTGGGACCGAACACTGAAGCTTTCTTT. Translation gives CASSVVGPNTEAFF. The full variable domain, with the rest looked up from reference TRBV7-9 and TRBJ1-1, is DTGVSQNPRHKITKRGQNVTFRCDPISEHNRLYWYRQTLGQGPEFLTYFQNEAQLEKSRLLSDRFSAERPKGSFSTLEIQRTEQGDSAMYLCASSVVGPNTEAFFGQGTRLTVV.

The J gene is TRBJ1-1, the V gene TRBV7-2; no definite D call. This CDR3 contains 15 residues. CDR1 SGHTA and CDR2 FQGNSA come from the germline V gene. Trimming took off 2 bases at V and 4 bases at J, with 14 bases between the two ends. CDR3 nucleotide sequence: TGTGCCAGCAGCTTATCGCCCGGTCGGGGCACTGAAGCTTTCTTT. Protein product: CASSLSPGRGTEAFF.

J is TRBJ2-3 and V is TRBV5-6; D unresolved. V shed 2 bases and J shed 4 bases, with 8 bases lying between them. This CDR3 has 13 amino acids. Germline assignment: CDR1 SGHDT and CDR2 YYEEEE. CDR3 in amino acids: CASSFQAPDTQYF. The CDR3 DNA reads TGTGCCAGCAGCTTTCAAGCGCCAGATACGCAGTATTTT.

The chain has TRBV7-9 and TRBJ1-6; 7 bases fit TRBD1. CDR1 and CDR2 (germline): SEHNR, FQNEAQ (reference sequence). Trimming cost V 5 bases and J 9 bases; bases outside gene matches: 7. The CDR3 is made up of 14 amino acids. The CDR3 here is CASSQGTVPSPLHF. In nucleotides, the CDR3 is TGTGCCAGCAGCCAAGGGACAGTCCCTTCACCCCTCCACTTT.

CDR3 amino acids: CASSFDRESPLHF. CDR3 nucleotide sequence: TGTGCCAGCAGCTTCGACAGGGAGTCACCCCTCCACTTT. The V call is TRBV11-2, the J call TRBJ1-6; 7 bases map to TRBD1. V lost 3 bases, J lost 10 bases, and 3 bases stayed unmatched. The CDR3 runs to 13 residues. The germline CDR1 and CDR2 sequences are SGHAT and FQNNGV.

This clonotype has more than one count but fewer than ten. V is TRBV4-3 and J is TRBJ2-7; 11 bases agree with TRBD1. J was trimmed by 2 bases and V by 1 base; bases with no gene match: 7. The CDR3 contains 17 residues. The germline V gene encodes CDR1 LGHNA and CDR2 YSLEER. The CDR3 protein is CASSQVLVGQGAYEQYF. The CDR3 DNA follows: TGCGCCAGCAGCCAAGTCTTGGTGGGACAGGGGGCCTACGAGCAGTACTTC.

J is TRBJ2-3 and V is TRBV18; 11 bases agree with TRBD2. The CDR3 sequence is 23 residues long. The V gene's germline CDR1 is KGHSH and CDR2 LQKENI. V shed 3 bases and J 5 bases; nucleotides not matched to a gene: 28. Here the CDR3 DNA reads TGTGCCAGCTCACCGCAGCTTTTAGCGGGGGGGCAATATGGCGGTGAGTCGGGAGATACGCAGTATTTT. This translates into CASSPQLLAGGQYGGESGDTQYF.

There are many counts of this clonotype. The J gene is TRBJ2-7, the V gene TRBV5-5, with D unresolved. Germline V gene sequence: CDR1 SGHKS, CDR2 YYEKEE (reference sequence). The length of the CDR3 is 12 residues. V was pared by 7 bases and J by 4 bases, with 12 bases between. CDR3 region: CASQLGGYEQYF. The DNA of the CDR3 is TGTGCCAGCCAGCTGGGCGGTTACGAGCAGTACTTC. Full variable domain (remainder filled in from reference TRBV5-5 and TRBJ2-7): DAGVTQSPTHLIKTRGQQVTLRCSPISGHKSVSWYQQVLGQGPQFIFQYYEKEERGRGNFPDRFSARQFPNYSSELNVNALLLGDSALYLCASQLGGYEQYFGPGTRLTVT.

This clonotype was picked up many times. The chain uses TRBV20-1 and TRBJ2-7; 7 bases match TRBD1. The CDR3 totals 15 residues. V shed 0 bases and J 5 bases; nucleotides not matched to a gene: 10. Germline V gives CDR1 DFQATT, CDR2 SNEGSKA (reference sequence). The CDR3 sequence is CSARDLRQGANEQYV. The CDR3 DNA is TGCAGTGCTAGAGATTTGAGACAGGGCGCCAACGAGCAGTACGTC.

This clonotype was seen a handful of times. This chain uses TRBV9 with TRBJ2-2; TRBD1 aligns across 7 bases. Germline CDR1 reads SGDLS; CDR2 reads YYNGEE. This CDR3 has 12 amino acids. Trimming cost V 5 bases and J 6 bases; bases outside gene matches: 1. As DNA, the CDR3 is TGTGCCAGCAGGACAGGGTCCGGGGAGCTGTTTTTT. Protein product: CASRTGSGELFF.

Details on this clonotype: This sequence may be a read error, since a much larger clone differs from it by one base. The chain employs TRBV20-1 and TRBJ1-2; 8 bases match TRBD1. The CDR3 consists of 13 residues. CDR1 is DFQATT and CDR2 is SNEGSKA in the germline V gene (reference sequence). The junction had 9 bases not matched to a gene; V was cut back by 6 bases and J by 6 bases. The CDR3 spells CSAQGTGDDGYTF. In DNA, the CDR3 is TGCAGTGCCCAAGGGACAGGTGACGATGGCTACACCTTC.

The V gene is TRBV28, the J gene TRBJ2-3; 7 nucleotides line up with TRBD2. The CDR3 covers 14 residues. The ends lost 8 bases at V and 4 bases at J; junction bases unmatched: 9. Per the germline V gene, CDR1 is MDHEN and CDR2 is SYDVKM. In DNA, the CDR3 is TGTGCCAGCGTAGGGCGGGGGTTGGCAGATACGCAGTATTTT. Its translation is CASVGRGLADTQYF.

V usage is TRBV5-6 and J usage is TRBJ1-1, with a weak D call TRBD1 (5 bases). Germline V lookup: CDR1 SGHDT, CDR2 YYEEEE. V dropped 3 bases and J dropped 4 bases, with 7 bases sitting between them. This CDR3 is built from 12 residues. This chain's CDR3 is CASSWGVTEAFF. As DNA, the CDR3 is TGTGCCAGCAGCTGGGGGGTCACTGAAGCTTTCTTT.

This clonotype was observed many times. This sequence joins TRBV29-1 and TRBJ1-5; 8 nucleotides line up with TRBD1. The CDR3 consists of 13 residues. Trimming at V came to 6 bases and at J to 2 bases, leaving 3 bases not matched to a gene. Germline V gene lookup returns CDR1 SQVTM and CDR2 ANQGSEA. CDR3 amino acids: CSVRGQGNQPQHF. CDR3 sequence (DNA): TGCAGCGTCCGGGGACAGGGCAATCAGCCCCAGCATTTT.

The chain joins TRBV7-9 to TRBJ1-2; no firm D call. The length of the CDR3 is 16 residues. V shed 4 bases and J shed 5 bases, with 20 bases lying between them. Germline V CDR1 and CDR2: SEHNR, FQNEAQ (reference sequence). The CDR3: CASSYYPGPQKYGYTF. CDR3 nucleotide sequence: TGTGCCAGCAGCTACTATCCTGGGCCCCAAAAATATGGCTACACCTTC. Using reference TRBV7-9 and TRBJ1-2 for the parts outside the CDR3, the full variable domain is DTGVSQNPRHKITKRGQNVTFRCDPISEHNRLYWYRQTLGQGPEFLTYFQNEAQLEKSRLLSDRFSAERPKGSFSTLEIQRTEQGDSAMYLCASSYYPGPQKYGYTFGSGTRLTVV.

This clonotype was counted between two and nine times. The chain recombines TRBV20-1 with TRBJ1-1; the match to TRBD1 covers 9 bases. Germline loops: CDR1 DFQATT, CDR2 SNEGSKA (reference sequence). Germline trimming cut 0 bases from V and 4 bases from J; bases unmatched to any gene: 9. This CDR3 has 16 residues. Here the CDR3 DNA reads TGCAGTGCTAGAGATTTAATGCAGGACAGGGGCACTGAAGCTTTCTTT. Translation: CSARDLMQDRGTEAFF.

The CDR3 loop reads CASSLGLVYNEQFF. The CDR3 DNA sequence: TGTGCCAGCAGCCTCGGACTAGTCTACAATGAGCAGTTCTTC. The chain employs TRBV6-2 or TRBV6-3 and TRBJ2-1; 7 nucleotides align to TRBD2. CDR1 is MNHEY and CDR2 is SVGEGT in the germline V gene. CDR3 length: 14 amino acids. V lost 6 bases, J lost 3 bases, and 5 bases stayed unmatched.

The V and J genes are TRBV2 and TRBJ2-7; D is undetermined. CDR3 size: 12 residues. Trimming stripped 7 bases from V and 6 bases from J, with 13 bases between. Per germline, CDR1 SNHLY and CDR2 FYNNEI. The CDR3 DNA reads as TGTGCCAGCAAGGCTGTTTTTAGCGAGCAGTACGTC. Translating gives CASKAVFSEQYV.

This clonotype was recorded a few times. This chain uses TRBV25-1 with TRBJ1-3; tentative D call: TRBD1 (5 bases). Germline V lookup: CDR1 MGHDK, CDR2 SYGVNS. This CDR3 is built from 15 residues. V gave up 3 bases and J gave up 4 bases, with 13 bases separating them. CDR3 protein: CASSDQGASGNTIYF. The CDR3 DNA reads as TGTGCCAGCAGTGACCAGGGTGCTTCAGGAAACACCATATATTTT. The full variable domain, rest sourced from reference TRBV25-1 and TRBJ1-3, is EADIYQTPRYLVIGTGKKITLECSQTMGHDKMYWYQQDPGMELHLIHYSYGVNSTEKGDLSSESTVSRIRTEHFPLTLESARPSHTSQYLCASSDQGASGNTIYFGEGSWLTVV.

The table lists this clonotype with a few counts. The chain combines TRBV7-9 with TRBJ2-2, with D hard to call. V shed 2 bases and J shed 4 bases, with 14 bases lying between them. The germline CDR1 and CDR2 sequences are SEHNR and FQNEAQ (reference sequence). The CDR3 sequence is 16 residues long. CDR3 in DNA: TGTGCCAGCAGCTTAATCGATGGGCAGTTCACCGGGGAGCTGTTTTTT. Translated, it gives CASSLIDGQFTGELFF. Full variable domain (missing parts from reference TRBV7-9 and TRBJ2-2): DTGVSQNPRHKITKRGQNVTFRCDPISEHNRLYWYRQTLGQGPEFLTYFQNEAQLEKSRLLSDRFSAERPKGSFSTLEIQRTEQGDSAMYLCASSLIDGQFTGELFFGEGSRLTVL.

The chain links TRBV29-1 to TRBJ1-3, with 7 bases matching TRBD1. The V and J ends lost 0 bases and 4 bases, in that order; junction bases with no gene match: 6. This CDR3 comprises 15 residues. Per germline, CDR1 SQVTM and CDR2 ANQGSEA. CDR3 protein: CSVEDTGENGNTIYF. For the CDR3, the DNA is TGCAGCGTTGAAGATACAGGGGAGAACGGAAACACCATATATTTT.

This clonotype has a count of ten or more. The rearrangement uses TRBV25-1 and TRBJ1-4, with D perhaps TRBD1 (6 bases). This CDR3 is 18 amino acids long. Germline V gene sequence: CDR1 MGHDK, CDR2 SYGVNS. V dropped 0 bases and J dropped 0 bases, with 14 bases sitting between them. Written as DNA, the CDR3 is TGTGCCAGCAGTGAATACGGGACAACCACCCCAACTAATGAAAAACTGTTTTTT. Its protein is CASSEYGTTTPTNEKLFF.

This clonotype was seen a handful of times. The rearrangement uses TRBV5-6 and TRBJ2-2; D may be TRBD1 (6 bases). Germline CDR1 is SGHDT and CDR2 is YYEEEE. V shed 5 bases and J shed 4 bases, with 18 bases lying between them. This CDR3 has 16 residues. CDR3 sequence (DNA): TGTGCCAGCAGGATGACCCCAAGGGGGTCCACCGGGGAGCTGTTTTTT. Translation: CASRMTPRGSTGELFF. Full variable domain (outside the CDR3, taken from reference TRBV5-6 and TRBJ2-2): DAGVTQSPTHLIKTRGQQVTLRCSPKSGHDTVSWYQQALGQGPQFIFQYYEEEERQRGNFPDRFSGHQFPNYSSELNVNALLLGDSALYLCASRMTPRGSTGELFFGEGSRLTVL.

This clonotype was seen a few times. This CDR3 reads CASSPVQNTGELFF. The CDR3, as DNA: TGTGCCAGCTCACCAGTGCAGAACACCGGGGAGCTGTTTTTT. This chain links TRBV18 with TRBJ2-2; D unresolved. The V end lost 2 bases, the J end lost 1 base, and 5 bases lay between the germline ends. The CDR3 consists of 14 residues. The germline gives CDR1 KGHSH, CDR2 LQKENI.

This clonotype was seen ten or more times. The DNA of the CDR3 is TGTGCCAGCAGACCCGATACAGGGAACAATGAGCAGTTCTTC. Residues: CASRPDTGNNEQFF. The chain carries TRBV12-3 or TRBV12-4 and TRBJ2-1; a possible D gene is TRBD1 (6 bases). V lost 6 bases, J lost 5 bases, and 14 bases lay in between. The CDR3 has 14 residues.

J is TRBJ2-2 and V is TRBV7-3; either TRBD1 or TRBD2 may supply D (5 bases each). CDR3 length equals 17 residues. Germline V gene data show CDR1 as SGHTA and CDR2 as FQGTGA. Trimming took 5 bases from V and 3 from J, leaving 19 bases between them. The chain's CDR3 is CASSPMVLLGDTGELFF. In nucleotides, the CDR3 is TGTGCCAGCAGCCCTATGGTATTGTTGGGGGACACCGGGGAGCTGTTTTTT.

This clonotype was seen many times. J is TRBJ2-1 and V is TRBV20-1; no reliable D call. Germline V gene data show CDR1 as DFQATT and CDR2 as SNEGSKA (reference sequence). V was clipped by 5 bases and J by 0 bases, with 14 bases between them. The CDR3 has 15 amino acids. The chain's CDR3 is CSAREVGISYNEQFF. DNA of the CDR3: TGCAGTGCTCGCGAAGTGGGGATCTCCTACAATGAGCAGTTCTTC.

V usage is TRBV6-5 and J usage is TRBJ2-7; 12 bases fit TRBD1. Per the germline V gene, CDR1 is MNHEY and CDR2 is SVGAGI. The CDR3 runs 16 residues. V shed 2 bases, J shed 4 bases, and the junction held 6 bases outside the gene matches. As DNA, the CDR3 is TGTGCCAGCAGTTACGAACCGGGACAGGGGGCTTACGAGCAGTACTTC. It yields the protein CASSYEPGQGAYEQYF.

The genes are TRBV6-2 or TRBV6-3 and TRBJ2-3; 8 bases line up with TRBD1. The CDR3 length is 18 residues. Germline CDR1 is MNHEY and CDR2 is SVGEGT. J lost 2 bases, V lost 5 bases, and 15 bases had no gene match. Here the CDR3 reads CASSQPEDRVTFTDTQYF. The CDR3 nucleotides read TGTGCCAGCAGTCAACCGGAGGACAGGGTTACGTTCACAGATACGCAGTATTTT.